A single sample gave rise to the 25 T cell receptor beta chains below, sequenced in a study of response to subunit inactivated influenza vaccine. TCRdb passed the RT-PCR reads through MiXCR, listing each CDR3 protein once. The repertoire holds about half a million distinct CDR3 sequences, with 6% to 9% as singletons. This specimen consisted of PBMCs from blood, obtained roughly 24 months after vaccination. These receptors were collected from a man aged 50 to 69 who received an inactivated influenza vaccine.

The chain carries TRBV28 and TRBJ2-7; TRBD1 is a possible D gene (6 bases). The CDR3 runs to 15 residues. V lost 6 bases and J 4 bases, leaving 19 bases between the germline ends. CDR1 and CDR2 (germline): MDHEN, SYDVKM. The CDR3 loop is CASSSRGWVKYEQYF. Written as DNA, the CDR3 is TGTGCCAGCAGCTCAAGGGGGTGGGTCAAGTACGAGCAGTACTTC.

This clonotype was observed a handful of times. J is TRBJ2-1 and V is TRBV5-1; TRBD1 aligns across 7 bases. Losses at the gene ends were 1 base for V and 4 bases for J; bases not matched to a gene: 11. This CDR3 has 17 amino acids. Looked up from germline, CDR1 is SGHRS and CDR2 is YFSETQ. CDR3 loop: CASSLSAGGLRYNEQFF. The CDR3 DNA sequence: TGCGCCAGCAGCTTGTCGGCAGGGGGTCTCAGGTACAATGAGCAGTTCTTC.

This clonotype has a handful of counts. This chain joins TRBV7-2 and TRBJ2-3; 8 bases align to TRBD2. V lost 5 bases, J lost 0 bases, and 7 bases stayed unmatched. The CDR3 has 16 residues. Germline lookup yields CDR1 SGHTA and CDR2 FQGNSA. CDR3 loop: CASSPPGLVSTDTQYF. The CDR3 DNA follows: TGTGCCAGCAGCCCCCCGGGACTAGTTAGCACAGATACGCAGTATTTT.

The chain joins TRBV29-1 to TRBJ2-1, with TRBD2 identical over 10 bases. The V gene end was trimmed by 8 bases and the J gene end by 7 bases; junction bases not matched to a gene: 14. Germline CDR1 and CDR2: SQVTM and ANQGSEA. This CDR3 has 15 amino acids. The CDR3 bases are TGCAGCATAAGAGTACTAGCGGGGTCTCAAAATGAGCAGTTCTTC. As protein: CSIRVLAGSQNEQFF.

The rearrangement uses TRBV11-2 and TRBJ1-4; D not resolved. Germline V CDR1 and CDR2: SGHAT, FQNNGV. V was pared by 3 bases and J by 4 bases, with 6 bases between. CDR3 length: 13 amino acids. CDR3 coding DNA: TGTGCCAGCAGCTTCGGCAGTAATGAAAAACTGTTTTTT. Its translation: CASSFGSNEKLFF.

There are many counts of this clonotype. This rearrangement joins TRBV29-1 to TRBJ2-1, with D possibly TRBD2 on 6 matching bases. V was trimmed by 5 bases and J by 10 bases, leaving 18 bases between them. Germline lookup yields CDR1 SQVTM and CDR2 ANQGSEA. CDR3 length equals 13 residues. The CDR3 coding sequence is TGCAGCGTTATCCTAGCGAGTGGCGGGGAGCAGTTCTTC. Encoded protein: CSVILASGGEQFF.

This clonotype occurred many times. V gene TRBV3-1 combines with J gene TRBJ2-3; D uncertain. V dropped 0 bases and J dropped 4 bases, with 11 bases sitting between them. Germline assignment: CDR1 LGHDT and CDR2 YNNKEL (reference sequence). The CDR3 contains 15 residues. For the CDR3, the DNA is TGTGCCAGCAGCCAAGACCCCTCGGTGGCAGATACGCAGTATTTT. It yields the protein CASSQDPSVADTQYF.

This clonotype has a handful of counts. This sequence joins TRBV5-6 and TRBJ1-1; D uncertain. V shed 0 bases and J shed 0 bases, with 15 bases lying between them. Looked up from germline, CDR1 is SGHDT and CDR2 is YYEEEE. The CDR3 spans 17 residues. Here the CDR3 reads CASSLEGRVNLNTEAFF. CDR3 nucleotides: TGTGCCAGCAGCTTGGAAGGGCGGGTTAACTTGAACACTGAAGCTTTCTTT.

This clonotype has only a few counts. The chain recombines TRBV20-1 with TRBJ1-1, with TRBD1 identical over 8 bases. Unmatched junction bases numbered 6, after V lost 4 bases and J lost 5 bases. Per the germline V gene, CDR1 is DFQATT and CDR2 is SNEGSKA (reference sequence). The CDR3 extends over 13 amino acids. The CDR3 protein is CSANTGGATEAFF. As DNA, the CDR3 is TGCAGTGCTAACACAGGGGGTGCTACTGAAGCTTTCTTT.

This clonotype was observed a handful of times. V usage is TRBV28 and J usage is TRBJ2-3, with 10 positions matching TRBD2. Trimming cost V 7 bases and J 0 bases; bases outside gene matches: 13. CDR3 size: 18 residues. CDR1 and CDR2 from the germline V gene are MDHEN and SYDVKM. CDR3 loop: CASIKLAGPTSSTDTQYF. CDR3 nucleotide sequence: TGTGCCAGCATCAAACTAGCGGGACCAACCTCTAGCACAGATACGCAGTATTTT.

In its sample, this clonotype was seen a few times. This chain joins TRBV7-3 and TRBJ2-3, with TRBD2 matching 7 bases. The CDR3 runs 14 residues. Germline V CDR1 and CDR2: SGHTA, FQGTGA. The V segment lost 5 bases and the J segment 4 bases; nucleotides outside the gene matches: 6. The CDR3 here is CASSPTSVADTQYF. For the CDR3, the DNA is TGTGCCAGCAGCCCAACTAGCGTGGCAGATACGCAGTATTTT.

This clonotype was seen a few times. The rearrangement links TRBV4-1 to TRBJ2-1; TRBD2 aligns across 14 bases. V was clipped by 3 bases and J by 8 bases; unmatched bases: 6. Germline CDR1 reads MGHRA; CDR2 reads YSYEKL. The CDR3 has 16 amino acids. The CDR3 bases are TGCGCCAGCAGCCAGGGACTAGCGGGAGCGCAGTATGAGCAGTTCTTC. Its protein product is CASSQGLAGAQYEQFF.

This clonotype appeared a few times. V usage is TRBV3-1 and J usage is TRBJ2-3, with no clear D. Trimming took 3 bases from V and 1 from J, leaving 8 bases between them. Germline CDR1 LGHDT, CDR2 YNNKEL (reference sequence). This CDR3 is 14 amino acids long. The CDR3 DNA follows: TGTGCCAGCAGCCACGATGGGGGCACAGATACGCAGTATTTT. It yields the protein CASSHDGGTDTQYF.

This clonotype was counted many times. The chain joins TRBV7-2 to TRBJ2-7; no firm D call. The CDR3 is 12 residues long. The germline V gene encodes CDR1 SGHTA and CDR2 FQGNSA. V lost 2 bases, J lost 4 bases, and 6 bases lay in between. CDR3 bases: TGTGCCAGCAGCTTATCTGTTTACGAGCAGTACTTC. This gives the protein CASSLSVYEQYF.

This clonotype was seen only a few times. The chain uses TRBV7-9 and TRBJ2-1; 9 bases fit TRBD2. Germline-derived CDR1 and CDR2 are SEHNR and FQNEAQ (reference sequence). J was trimmed by 5 bases and V by 3 bases; bases with no gene match: 11. The CDR3 contains 17 residues. CDR3 loop: CASSFGAGGHNNNEQFF. In DNA, the CDR3 is TGTGCCAGCAGCTTTGGAGCGGGGGGCCATAACAACAATGAGCAGTTCTTC.

In its sample, this clonotype was seen many times. The chain links TRBV5-1 to TRBJ2-2; D may be TRBD1 (6 bases). The CDR3 consists of 13 residues. Germline assignment: CDR1 SGHRS and CDR2 YFSETQ. V was pared by 2 bases and J by 6 bases, with 8 bases between. CDR3 nucleotide sequence: TGCGCCAGCAGCTTACAGGGCGCCGGGGAGCTGTTTTTT. Its protein product is CASSLQGAGELFF.

This rearrangement joins TRBV5-5 to TRBJ2-2; D is unresolved. In germline, CDR1 is SGHKS, CDR2 YYEKEE (reference sequence). The CDR3 is 14 residues long. The V and J ends lost 4 bases and 1 base respectively, with 8 bases between them. CDR3 amino acids: CASSAPKNTGELFF. CDR3 in DNA: TGTGCCAGCAGCGCCCCTAAGAACACCGGGGAGCTGTTTTTT.

This clonotype was detected a few times. This rearrangement joins TRBV10-3 to TRBJ2-3; D unresolved. The germline gives CDR1 ENHRY, CDR2 SYGVKD. Trimming removed 6 bases at V and 2 bases at J, with 9 bases between. CDR3 length equals 13 residues. The CDR3 loop reads CAIRDGVTDTQYF. DNA of the CDR3: TGTGCCATCAGGGATGGGGTCACAGATACGCAGTATTTT.

This clonotype occurred a few times. The chain has TRBV5-1 and TRBJ2-5; 7 nucleotides agree with TRBD1. Losses at the gene ends were 4 bases for V and 2 bases for J; bases not matched to a gene: 8. Germline lookup yields CDR1 SGHRS and CDR2 YFSETQ. The CDR3 totals 15 residues. This CDR3 reads CASSPPWDRQETQYF. DNA of the CDR3: TGCGCCAGCAGCCCCCCGTGGGACAGACAAGAGACCCAGTACTTC.

The rearrangement links TRBV4-2 to TRBJ2-5, with a weak D call TRBD1 (5 bases). The CDR3 has 14 residues. Germline CDR1 and CDR2: LGHNA and YNFKEQ. Trimming took 0 bases from V and 2 from J, leaving 7 bases between them. The chain's CDR3 is CASSQDGQQETQYF. In DNA form, the CDR3 reads TGTGCCAGCAGCCAAGATGGACAACAAGAGACCCAGTACTTC.

The chain has TRBV12-3 or TRBV12-4 and TRBJ2-3; TRBD2 matches at 7 bases. V dropped 2 bases and J dropped 0; count of bases not matched to a gene: 5. CDR3 length equals 16 residues. As DNA, the CDR3 is TGTGCCAGCAGTTTATCCCGCGGGAGAAGCACAGATACGCAGTATTTT. This sequence encodes CASSLSRGRSTDTQYF.

The chain carries TRBV6-1 and TRBJ2-2; 7 nucleotides align to TRBD1. Germline CDR1 reads MNHNS; CDR2 reads SASEGT. V lost 6 bases and J lost 1; bases outside the gene matches: 8. This CDR3 has 16 residues. In nucleotides, the CDR3 is TGTGCCAGCAGGGAATTCGACAGGGTGAACACCGGGGAGCTGTTTTTT. Protein product: CASREFDRVNTGELFF.

This clonotype has only a few counts. CDR3 region: CASSPGLATKNEQFF. As DNA, the CDR3 is TGCGCCAGCAGCCCGGGACTAGCGACGAAGAATGAGCAGTTCTTC. The chain couples TRBV5-1 to TRBJ2-1; TRBD2 matches at 10 bases. Trimming took 4 bases from V and 7 from J; bases not matched to a gene: 8. The CDR3 extends over 15 amino acids. Germline CDR1 reads SGHRS; CDR2 reads YFSETQ.

A word on this clonotype: It is likely a read error, because the conserved phenylalanine at the end of the CDR3 is missing. The chain uses TRBV12-3 or TRBV12-4 and TRBJ1-2, with TRBD1 matching 8 bases. This CDR3 spans 17 amino acids. With 2 bases clipped from V and 10 bases from J, the junction kept 18 bases outside the gene matches. The DNA of the CDR3 is TGTGCCAGCAGTTTATCAGGGACAGGCCTCCAAAAGTCCCACTACACCTTA. This translates into CASSLSGTGLQKSHYTL.

This chain joins TRBV7-2 and TRBJ2-5; tentative D call: TRBD1 (5 bases). This CDR3 is 15 amino acids long. V lost 2 bases, J lost 4 bases, and 14 bases lay in between. CDR1 is SGHTA and CDR2 is FQGNSA in the germline V gene. The CDR3 DNA is TGTGCCAGCAGCTTAAAGGGCCAGGGTAGAGAGACCCAGTACTTC. It yields the protein CASSLKGQGRETQYF.